This T cell receptor (beta chain) was identified in a study of CD8 T cells in Susac syndrome. Notes on the study in general: The TCR sequencing and HLA analysis in the study involved a relatively small number of individuals, as the study acknowledged.

With random hexamers, reverse transcription was performed on about 0.45 to 1 ug of RNA. An immunoSEQ multiplex PCR amplified TCR beta CDR3 over 54 Vbeta and 13 Jbeta. TCRdb reprocessed the immunoSEQ multiplex PCR reads with MiXCR, giving one entry per CDR3 protein. The table records about 300,000 distinct CDR3 sequences, over 75% of them present only once. CD8+ and CD4+ T cells from blood underwent TCR beta sequencing. The multiple sclerosis controls, all treatment-naive patients, had relapsing-remitting disease that was stable or active. Comment on this clonotype: Its antigen is not identified. One end of the junction is discordant with germline, which a read error may explain.

Sequenced input: CD8+ T cells from PBMCs. The source of this sequence is a human donor with multiple sclerosis.

The CDR3 DNA reads TGTGCCAGCGGTGACAGAGAAGCTTTCTTT. It encodes CASGDREAFF. The chain uses TRBV2 and TRBJ1-1, with a tentative D call TRBD1 (5 bases). The CDR3 covers 10 residues. Germline V gene data show CDR1 as SNHLY and CDR2 as FYNNEI.